This T cell receptor (beta chain) was observed in a study of blood T cell repertoires in COVID-19. The overall study: Whether acute or convalescent, the COVID-19 samples came from the United States, Italy and Spain. T cells, B-cell-depleted T cells, or PBMCs provided the cDNA or gDNA that served as material.

The CDR3 is made up of 16 amino acids. V was pared by 3 bases and J by 3 bases, with 8 bases of the junction left unmatched. CDR1 and CDR2 (germline): LNHDA, SQIVND (reference sequence). Original analysis: Reference gene primers were amplified, and this amplification served to estimate nucleated cell counts. The repertoire was sequenced with immunoSEQ multiplex PCR; TCRdb's copy has only in-frame clones and lacks some. V and J calls and clone size follow that table, whereas D and trimming were derived from the DNA. In the table there are 150,000 to 200,000 clones, 88% of which are singletons. J is TRBJ1-5 and V is TRBV19; 7 nucleotides match TRBD1. This receptor was identified in a human donor in a cohort sampled during active COVID-19. Sequenced material: peripheral blood. The CDR3 is CASSIRRGQNNQPQHF. The DNA of the CDR3 is TGTGCCAGTAGTATTCGAAGGGGGCAGAACAATCAGCCCCAGCATTTT.